This T cell receptor (beta chain) was captured in a study of tissue T cells after allogeneic stem cell transplantation. Time point described: mouse harvest day 7 after allogeneic transplant. Tail vein injection delivered 10^7 T-cell-depleted bone marrow cells and 10^6 splenic CD5+ T cells. To note about this clone: Genes here carry mouse names. The CDR3 end falls 1 residue outside the read, so it is completed with the germline J gene.

Germline CDR1 SNHLY, CDR2 FYNGKV (reference sequence). V was clipped by 3 bases and J by 3 bases; unmatched bases: 6. This CDR3 contains 16 residues. Assay: immunoSEQ multiplex PCR; the TCRdb copy retains only in-frame clones and omits some. The data contain some 7,700 clones, about 45% of them seen just once; the ten biggest clones take up 7.1%. The chain combines TRBV3 with TRBJ2-3, with 10 bases lining up with TRBD2. This clonotype originated in a female BALB/c mouse given C57BL/6 T cells with graft-versus-host disease after an allogeneic hematopoietic cell transplant. Sequences were obtained from gut tissue. The CDR3 region is CASSFSGGARAETLYF. The sequenced part of the CDR3 DNA is TGTGCCAGCAGCTTTTCTGGGGGGGCGCGAGCAGAAACGCTGTAT.